The present entry profiles one TCR beta chain with its context. This record belongs to a study of T cells after yellow fever vaccination. TCRdb re-called the 5' RACE reads with MiXCR, one entry per CDR3 protein. The sample contains 160,000 or so distinct CDR3 sequences, 6% to 7.5% of which appear only once. Germline values: CDR1 MNHEY, CDR2 SVGAGI. The CDR3 totals 15 residues. The V end was cut by 0 bases, the J end by 2 bases, with 8 bases between. This receptor was obtained from a man between 18 and 29 years old who received the YFV17D yellow fever vaccine. The chain has TRBV6-5 and TRBJ1-5, with D possibly matching TRBD1 (5 bases). Sample: CD4+ T cells sorted from PBMCs, taken more than 4 days after the first yellow fever vaccination. The DNA of the CDR3 is TGTGCCAGCAGTTACTCCAGGGATGGCAATCAGCCCCAGCATTTT. Encoded protein: CASSYSRDGNQPQHF.